The present entry profiles one T cell receptor beta chain with its context. Its antigen specificity is not known. Base qualities are not at hand, and no much larger clone is one base apart. The data were taken from a study of blood T cell repertoires in COVID-19 (dated by TCRdb to about 2020). With regard to the full study: Samples from collaborators originated in the United States, Italy and Spain and spanned both the acute and convalescent phases of COVID-19. The prospective study material was composed of cDNA or gDNA derived from T cells, B-cell-depleted T cells, or PBMCs. Samples came from the ongoing ImmuneRACE study (first 160 participants) plus 1,254 subjects from 6 global collaborators. Where HLA class I and class II types were available, the types were taken from metadata supplied by the sample provider, not from assay-based typing. The dataset comprised deeply sampled blood TCRbeta repertoires from subjects exposed to, actively infected with, or recovered from COVID-19. A freely available public database, intended as a resource for researchers studying the immune response to SARS-CoV-2, is where the repertoires were released. A de-identified subject ID, COVID-19 status, age in years and sex were almost always included in the sample metadata.

The germline V gene sets CDR1 to MNHEY and CDR2 to SVGEGT. Reading from cysteine to phenylalanine, the CDR3 counts 14 amino acids. Only CDR3 DNA remains: 42 bases, in frame from the first base. The trim is 3 bases for V and 4 bases for J, with a gap of 13 bases between the germline ends. TCRbeta CDR3 regions were amplified from genomic DNA using the immunoSEQ Assay, a bias-controlled multiplex PCR. The original methods were these. Within the assay, amplification of reference gene primers was used to estimate how many nucleated cells each sample contained. Sequence reads were collapsed and filtered to measure the absolute abundance of every unique TCRbeta CDR3 rearrangement. For each sample, productive Simpson clonality was calculated as the square root of Simpson's diversity index over productive rearrangements. Sourced from immuneACCESS, this table was stored by TCRdb with only in-frame sequences that have V and J called. A share of the clones is absent; for the studies checked, an unresolved V gene accounts for under half, and the remainder has no known explanation. That table is the source of V, J and clone size, and D and trimming were worked out from the DNA. The sample records over 150,000 clones, about 88% of which are singletons. The ten largest account for 5.5% to 8.5% of the sample.

In the prospective study, participants were about 18 to 95 years old, resided in approximately 25 geographic areas of the United States, and were enrolled through a virtual design. In the prospective study, cohorts were assigned on the basis of participant-reported clinical history obtained from a screening survey and a study questionnaire. Recovered participants in ImmuneRACE Cohort 3 were defined as having two consecutive negative NP/OP PCR tests, clearance from a healthcare professional, or resolution of symptoms. In the prospective study, whole blood, serum and a nasopharyngeal or oropharyngeal swab were collected from each participant by mobile phlebotomists. Participants in the prospective study had the option to provide additional blood draws and questionnaires over a roughly two-month period. Blood samples from the prospective study were shipped frozen or at room temperature prior to DNA extraction.

General findings and caveats noted by the study authors: The amount of clinical and demographic metadata varied by source and participant and was provided uncurated.

The sequence joins TRBV6-2 or TRBV6-3 to TRBJ2-7; TRBD1 might be the D gene, on 5 matching bases. Sample: PBMCs or T cells enriched from blood (not recorded which). This TCR was recovered from a woman aged 45-65 years who had recovered from COVID-19. The CDR3 is CASSYSGGQYEQYF. The nucleotide sequence reads as follows: TGTGCCAGCAGTTATTCGGGCGGACAATACGAGCAGTACTTC.